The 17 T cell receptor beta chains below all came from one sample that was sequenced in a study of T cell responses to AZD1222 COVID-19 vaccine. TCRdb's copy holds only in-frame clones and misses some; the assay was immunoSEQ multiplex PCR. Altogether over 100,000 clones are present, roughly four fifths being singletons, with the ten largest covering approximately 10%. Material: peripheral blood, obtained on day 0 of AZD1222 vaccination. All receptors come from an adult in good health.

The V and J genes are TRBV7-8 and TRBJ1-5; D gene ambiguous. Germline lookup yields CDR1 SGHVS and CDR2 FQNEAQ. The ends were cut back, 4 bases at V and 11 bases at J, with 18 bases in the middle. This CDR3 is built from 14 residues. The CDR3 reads CASSSGPQVVAQHF. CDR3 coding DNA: TGTGCCAGCAGCTCGGGCCCCCAGGTCGTGGCCCAGCATTTT.

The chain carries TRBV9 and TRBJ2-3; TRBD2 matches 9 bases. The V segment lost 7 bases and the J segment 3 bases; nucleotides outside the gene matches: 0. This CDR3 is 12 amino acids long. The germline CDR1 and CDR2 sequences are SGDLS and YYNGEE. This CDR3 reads CASLAGTDTQYF. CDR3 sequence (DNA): TGTGCCAGCCTAGCGGGAACAGATACGCAGTATTTT.

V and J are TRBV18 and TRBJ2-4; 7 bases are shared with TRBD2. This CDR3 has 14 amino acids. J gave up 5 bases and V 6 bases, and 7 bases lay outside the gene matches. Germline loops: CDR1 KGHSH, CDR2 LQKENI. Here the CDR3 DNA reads TGTGCCAGCTCTCTCCGGGAGGAGGAAAACATTCAGTACTTC. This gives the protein CASSLREEENIQYF. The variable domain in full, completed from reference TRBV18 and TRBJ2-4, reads NAGVMQNPRHLVRRRGQEARLRCSPMKGHSHVYWYRQLPEEGLKFMVYLQKENIIDESGMPKERFSAEFPKEGPSILRIQQVVRGDSAAYFCASSLREEENIQYFGAGTRLSVL.

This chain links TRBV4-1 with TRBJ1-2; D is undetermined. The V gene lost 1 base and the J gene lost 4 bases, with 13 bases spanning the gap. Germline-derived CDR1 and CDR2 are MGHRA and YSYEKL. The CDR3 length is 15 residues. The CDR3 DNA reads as TGCGCCAGCAGCCAAGCGGCAGGCGGACCCTATGGCTACACCTTC. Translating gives CASSQAAGGPYGYTF.

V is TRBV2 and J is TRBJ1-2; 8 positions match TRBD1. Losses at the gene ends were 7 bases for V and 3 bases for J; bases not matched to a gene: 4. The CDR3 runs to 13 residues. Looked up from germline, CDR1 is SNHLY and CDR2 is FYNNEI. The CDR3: CASTRQGYYGYTF. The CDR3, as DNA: TGTGCCAGCACCAGACAGGGGTACTATGGCTACACCTTC.

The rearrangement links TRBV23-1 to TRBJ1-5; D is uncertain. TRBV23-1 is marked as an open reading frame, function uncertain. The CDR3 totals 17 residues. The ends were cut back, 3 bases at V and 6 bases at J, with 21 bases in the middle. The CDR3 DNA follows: TGCGCCAGCAGTCATCTCCCGAGCTCCTGGTCATGTCAGCCCCAGCATTTT. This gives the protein CASSHLPSSWSCQPQHF.

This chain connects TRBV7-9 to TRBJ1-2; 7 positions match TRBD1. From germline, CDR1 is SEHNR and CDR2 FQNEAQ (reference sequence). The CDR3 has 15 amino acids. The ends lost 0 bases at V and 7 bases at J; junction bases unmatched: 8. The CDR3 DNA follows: TGTGCCAGCAGCTTAGCAGGGACAGCCTCGGGTGGCTACACCTTC. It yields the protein CASSLAGTASGGYTF.

In DNA, the CDR3 is TGTGCCAGCAGCTCCCGGGACCTTTACACCGGGGAGCTGTTTTTT. Translation gives CASSSRDLYTGELFF. The V call is TRBV7-3, the J call TRBJ2-2; the D call may be TRBD1 or TRBD2 (5 bases each). V gave up 4 bases and J gave up 3 bases, with 12 bases separating them. Germline V gene sequence: CDR1 SGHTA, CDR2 FQGTGA. The CDR3 totals 15 residues.

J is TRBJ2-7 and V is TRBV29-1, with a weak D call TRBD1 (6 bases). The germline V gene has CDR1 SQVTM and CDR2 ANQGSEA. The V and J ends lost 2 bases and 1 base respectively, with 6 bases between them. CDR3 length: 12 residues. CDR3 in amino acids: CSVEQGSYEQYF. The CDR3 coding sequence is TGCAGCGTTGAACAGGGGTCCTACGAGCAGTACTTC.

The CDR3 nucleotides are TGTGCCACCAGTGATTCACTAGCGGGAGTAAGATGGGGCACAGATACGCAGTATTTT. It translates to CATSDSLAGVRWGTDTQYF. The chain carries TRBV24-1 and TRBJ2-3; 11 positions match TRBD2. The germline V gene has CDR1 KGHDR and CDR2 SFDVKD. V trimming: 2 bases; J trimming: 1 base; junction bases outside the gene matches: 10. This CDR3 has 19 amino acids.

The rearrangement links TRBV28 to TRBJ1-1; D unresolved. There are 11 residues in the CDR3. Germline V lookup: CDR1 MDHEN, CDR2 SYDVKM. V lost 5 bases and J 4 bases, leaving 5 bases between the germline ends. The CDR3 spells CASSAPTEAFF. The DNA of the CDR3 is TGTGCCAGCAGTGCCCCCACTGAAGCTTTCTTT.

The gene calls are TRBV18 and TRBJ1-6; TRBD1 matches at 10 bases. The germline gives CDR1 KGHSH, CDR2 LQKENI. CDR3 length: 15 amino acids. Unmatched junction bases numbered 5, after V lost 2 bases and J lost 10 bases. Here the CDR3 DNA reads TGTGCCAGCTCACCAGGGGGGACAGGGGTCTCACCCCTCCACTTT. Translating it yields CASSPGGTGVSPLHF.

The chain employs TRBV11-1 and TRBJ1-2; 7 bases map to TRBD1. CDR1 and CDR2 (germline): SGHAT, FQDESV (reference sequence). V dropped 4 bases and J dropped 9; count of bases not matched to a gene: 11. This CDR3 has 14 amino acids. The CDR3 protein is CASSSSRTGRSYTF. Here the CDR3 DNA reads TGTGCCAGCAGCTCGTCTAGGACAGGTCGAAGCTACACCTTC.

The CDR3: CASSGTEDTIYF. DNA for the CDR3: TGTGCCAGCAGCGGGACGGAAGACACCATATATTTT. This chain joins TRBV7-9 and TRBJ1-3; the D gene is possibly TRBD1 (5 bases). The V end was cut by 5 bases, the J end by 8 bases, with 10 bases between. Germline V CDR1 and CDR2: SEHNR, FQNEAQ (reference sequence). The CDR3 totals 12 residues.

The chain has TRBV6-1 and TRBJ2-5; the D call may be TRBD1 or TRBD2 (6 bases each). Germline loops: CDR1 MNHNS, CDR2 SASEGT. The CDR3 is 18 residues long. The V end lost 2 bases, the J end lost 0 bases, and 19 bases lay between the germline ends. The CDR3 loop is CASSESLGGQRNQETQYF. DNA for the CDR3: TGTGCCAGCAGTGAAAGTCTAGGGGGGCAGAGAAACCAAGAGACCCAGTACTTC.

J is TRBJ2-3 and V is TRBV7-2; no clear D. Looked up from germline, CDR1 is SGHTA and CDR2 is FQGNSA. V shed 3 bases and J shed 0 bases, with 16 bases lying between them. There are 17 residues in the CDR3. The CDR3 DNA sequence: TGTGCCAGCAGCTTTGCGTATATAGCTGCTAGCACAGATACGCAGTATTTT. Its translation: CASSFAYIAASTDTQYF.

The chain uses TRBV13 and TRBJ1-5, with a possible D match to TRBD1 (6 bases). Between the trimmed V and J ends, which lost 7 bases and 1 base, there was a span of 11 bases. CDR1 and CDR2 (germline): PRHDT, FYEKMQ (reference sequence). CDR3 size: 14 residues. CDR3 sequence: CASTLGGSNQPQHF. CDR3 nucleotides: TGTGCCAGCACGCTAGGGGGGAGCAATCAGCCCCAGCATTTT.